This TCR beta chain was sequenced in a study of cytomegalovirus exposure and HLA in healthy donors. Looking at the study overall: Sequencing of 150 million to 200 million T cells in an earlier analysis found under 120 million unique TCR beta sequences.

This clone was counted a few times. The PCR ran on 60 Vbeta and 13 Jbeta primers. Original data processing: Later, an analysis found around 80 million unique TCR beta chains, and roughly 10 million of these were shared. Libraries were prepared by immunoSEQ multiplex PCR; TCRdb keeps only in-frame clonotypes and omits some of them. V and J calls and clone size come straight from that table; D and trimming were deduced from the DNA. The repertoire includes 150,000 or so clones, roughly four fifths of them detected once, and about 0.69% sits in the top ten. This CDR3 contains 15 residues. What was sequenced was PBMCs. The J gene is TRBJ2-7, the V gene TRBV21-1; the table names TRBD1, a call not compared with the DNA. TRBV21-1 is a known pseudogene. The sequence was obtained from a female donor in good health and CMV-seronegative. This CDR3 is CASSTEDRSGYEQYF. The DNA for the CDR3 is TGTGCCAGCAGCACCGAGGACAGGTCGGGCTACGAGCAGTACTTC.